The clone carrying this T cell receptor (beta chain) was seen repeatedly, ten times or more. Its antigen is still unknown. This sample was taken from a study of Graves' ophthalmopathy and Graves' hyperthyroidism. General study findings and limits: A majority of expanded thyroid clonotypes exceeding 0.001 frequency were likewise present in blood.

Physicians reached a diagnosis by relying on clinical symptoms, serum thyroxine, TRAb, thyroid ultrasound and orbital computed tomography. The TCR beta CDR3 regions underwent amplification from RNA transcripts. The first-round RT-PCR employed HTBI primers together with the Qiagen OneStep RT-PCR kit. A multiplex PCR was then performed as the second round. In TCRdb, the multiplex PCR reads were re-called with MiXCR into one record per CDR3 protein. This sample carries roughly 500,000 distinct CDR3 sequences, about an eighth of them seen once, and the ten largest clones take more than 8.5%. V was shortened by 7 bases and J by 7 bases, with 10 bases between the two germline ends. In germline, CDR1 is MNHNS, CDR2 SASEGT. CDR3 length: 11 amino acids.

The receptor was derived from a woman aged 25 to 45 with Graves' ophthalmopathy. The chain carries TRBV6-1 and TRBJ1-1, with TRBD1 as a possible D gene (6 bases). The sequenced sample consisted of blood. CDR3 amino acids: CASIQGSEAFF. For the CDR3, the DNA is TGTGCCAGCATACAGGGCAGTGAAGCTTTCTTT.